This TCR beta chain was found in a study of T cell responses to AZD1222 COVID-19 vaccine. Study-wide points: Within unmutated variant regions lay the reported targets of nearly half of spike-specific TCRs.

The repertoire was sequenced with immunoSEQ multiplex PCR; TCRdb's copy has only in-frame clones and lacks some. The sample has 130,000 to 150,000 clones; around 83% are singletons. CDR3 length: 14 residues. The V gene's germline CDR1 is KGHSH and CDR2 LQKENI. V lost 6 bases and J lost 0; bases outside the gene matches: 4. Of note for this clone: Its antigen is not identified.

The clonotype comes from an adult who received the AZD1222 COVID-19 vaccine. This specimen consisted of peripheral blood, obtained 28 days after the second AZD1222 dose. The chain recombines TRBV18 with TRBJ1-2; 7 bases map to TRBD1. The CDR3 loop is CASSPGQSNYGYTF. In DNA form, the CDR3 reads TGTGCCAGCTCCCCGGGACAGTCTAACTATGGCTACACCTTC.